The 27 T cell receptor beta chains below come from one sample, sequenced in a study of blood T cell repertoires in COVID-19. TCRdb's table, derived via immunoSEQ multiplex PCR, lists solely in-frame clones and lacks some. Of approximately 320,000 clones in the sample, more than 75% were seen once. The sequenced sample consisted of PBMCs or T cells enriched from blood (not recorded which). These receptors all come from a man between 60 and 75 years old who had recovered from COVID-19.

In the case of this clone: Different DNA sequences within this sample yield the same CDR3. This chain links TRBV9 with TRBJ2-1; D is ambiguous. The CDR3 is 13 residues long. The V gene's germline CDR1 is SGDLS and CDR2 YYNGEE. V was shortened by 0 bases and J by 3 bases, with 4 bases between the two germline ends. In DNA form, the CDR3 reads TGTGCCAGCAGCGTAGCGGGCTACAATGAGCAGTTCTTC. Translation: CASSVAGYNEQFF.

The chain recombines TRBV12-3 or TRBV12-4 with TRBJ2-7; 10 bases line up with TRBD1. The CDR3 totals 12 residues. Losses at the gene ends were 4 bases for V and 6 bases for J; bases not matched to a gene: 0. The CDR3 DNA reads TGTGCCAGCAGTTGGACAGGGGGCGAGCAGTACTTC. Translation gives CASSWTGGEQYF.

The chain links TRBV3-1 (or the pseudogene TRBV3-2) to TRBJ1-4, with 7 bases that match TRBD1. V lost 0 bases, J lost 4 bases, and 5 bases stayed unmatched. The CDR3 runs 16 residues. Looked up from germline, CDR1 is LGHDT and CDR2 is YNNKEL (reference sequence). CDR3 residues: CASSQELTGLNEKLFF. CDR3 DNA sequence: TGTGCCAGCAGCCAAGAATTGACAGGGCTTAATGAAAAACTGTTTTTT.

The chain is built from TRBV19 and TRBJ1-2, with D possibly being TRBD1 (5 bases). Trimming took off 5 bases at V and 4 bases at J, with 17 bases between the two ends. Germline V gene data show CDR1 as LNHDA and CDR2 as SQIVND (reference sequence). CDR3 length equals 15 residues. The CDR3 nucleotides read TGTGCCAGTAGTCCCCGGGGGAGGGTGGTCTATGGCTACACCTTC. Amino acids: CASSPRGRVVYGYTF.

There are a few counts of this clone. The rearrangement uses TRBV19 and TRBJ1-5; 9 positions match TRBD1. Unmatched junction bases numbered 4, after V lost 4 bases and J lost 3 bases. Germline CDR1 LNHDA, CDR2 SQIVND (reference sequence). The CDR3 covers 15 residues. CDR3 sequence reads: CASSKGQGLNQPQHF. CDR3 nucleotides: TGTGCCAGTAGTAAGGGACAGGGTCTCAATCAGCCCCAGCATTTT.

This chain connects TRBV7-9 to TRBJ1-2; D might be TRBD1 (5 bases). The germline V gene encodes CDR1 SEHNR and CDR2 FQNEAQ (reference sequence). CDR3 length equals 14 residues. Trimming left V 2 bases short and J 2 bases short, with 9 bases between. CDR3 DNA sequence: TGTGCCAGCAGCTTATCGCAGGGCAACTATGGCTACACCTTC. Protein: CASSLSQGNYGYTF.

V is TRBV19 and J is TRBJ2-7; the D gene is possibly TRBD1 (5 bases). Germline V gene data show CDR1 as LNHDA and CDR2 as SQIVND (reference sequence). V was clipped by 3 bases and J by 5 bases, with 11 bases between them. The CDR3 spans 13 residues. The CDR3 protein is CASSMWQGDEQYF. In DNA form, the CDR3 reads TGTGCCAGTAGTATGTGGCAGGGCGACGAGCAGTACTTC.

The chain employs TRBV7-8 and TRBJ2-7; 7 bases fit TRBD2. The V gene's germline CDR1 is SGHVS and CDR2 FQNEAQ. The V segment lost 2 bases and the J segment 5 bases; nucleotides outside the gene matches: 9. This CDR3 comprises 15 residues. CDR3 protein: CASSLSGGTSDEQYF. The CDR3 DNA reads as TGTGCCAGCAGCTTATCGGGAGGAACCTCTGACGAGCAGTACTTC. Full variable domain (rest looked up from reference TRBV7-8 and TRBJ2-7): GAGVSQSPRYKVAKRGQDVALRCDPISGHVSLFWYQQALGQGPEFLTYFQNEAQLDKSGLPSDRFFAERPEGSVSTLKIQRTQQEDSAVYLCASSLSGGTSDEQYFGPGTRLTVT.

The CDR3 nucleotides read TGTGCCAGCAGCGCCAAACCAGACAGAACCTACGAGCAGTACTTC. Translation: CASSAKPDRTYEQYF. The genes are TRBV9 and TRBJ2-7; TRBD1 might be the D (5 bases). Looked up from germline, CDR1 is SGDLS and CDR2 is YYNGEE. Trimming took off 3 bases at V and 2 bases at J, with 15 bases between the two ends. CDR3 length: 15 residues.

The CDR3 DNA reads as TGTGCCAGCAGTCGGACAGGGGGCATCTATGGCTACACCTTC. It yields the protein CASSRTGGIYGYTF. The chain combines TRBV6-2 or TRBV6-3 with TRBJ1-2; 11 bases map to TRBD1. CDR3 length: 14 residues. J was trimmed by 4 bases and V by 5 bases; bases with no gene match: 3. Per the germline V gene, CDR1 is MNHEY and CDR2 is SVGEGT.

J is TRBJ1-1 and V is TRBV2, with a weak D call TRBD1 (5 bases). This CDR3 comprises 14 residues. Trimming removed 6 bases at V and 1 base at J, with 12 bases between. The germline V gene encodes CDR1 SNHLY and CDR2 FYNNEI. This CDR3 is CASRAGLQNTEAFF. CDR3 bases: TGTGCCAGCAGGGCAGGGTTACAGAACACTGAAGCTTTCTTT.

This chain's CDR3 is CASSDPGQGITEQYF. The CDR3 DNA reads TGCGCCAGCAGCGACCCGGGACAGGGAATTACCGAGCAGTACTTC. This chain connects TRBV10-2 to TRBJ2-7; 9 bases fit TRBD1. CDR3 length equals 15 residues. The trim removed 6 bases at V and 6 bases at J, leaving 12 bases unmatched. Germline V gene data show CDR1 as WSHSY and CDR2 as SAAADI.

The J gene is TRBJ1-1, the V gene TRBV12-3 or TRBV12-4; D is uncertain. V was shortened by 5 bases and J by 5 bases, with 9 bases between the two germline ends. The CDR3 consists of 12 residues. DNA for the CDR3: TGTGCCAGCAGTCAAGCTGTAACTGAAGCTTTCTTT. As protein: CASSQAVTEAFF.

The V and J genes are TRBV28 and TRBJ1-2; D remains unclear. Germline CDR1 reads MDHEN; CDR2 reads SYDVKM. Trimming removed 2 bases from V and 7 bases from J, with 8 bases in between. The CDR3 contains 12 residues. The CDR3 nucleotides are TGTGCCAGCAGTTTACCAGGATCTGGCTACACCTTC. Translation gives CASSLPGSGYTF.

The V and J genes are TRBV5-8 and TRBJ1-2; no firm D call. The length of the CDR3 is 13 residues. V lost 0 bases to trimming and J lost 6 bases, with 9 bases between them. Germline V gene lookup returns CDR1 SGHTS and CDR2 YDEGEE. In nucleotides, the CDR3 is TGTGCCAGCAGCTTGGCCTTTCCTGATGGCTACACCTTC. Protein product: CASSLAFPDGYTF.

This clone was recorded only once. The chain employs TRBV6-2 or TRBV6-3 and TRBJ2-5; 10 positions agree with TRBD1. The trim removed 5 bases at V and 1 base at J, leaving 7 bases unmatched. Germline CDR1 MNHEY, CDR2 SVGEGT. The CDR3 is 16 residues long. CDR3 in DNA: TGTGCCAGCAGTACCCCCGGGACAGGGGCCCAAGAGACCCAGTACTTC. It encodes CASSTPGTGAQETQYF.

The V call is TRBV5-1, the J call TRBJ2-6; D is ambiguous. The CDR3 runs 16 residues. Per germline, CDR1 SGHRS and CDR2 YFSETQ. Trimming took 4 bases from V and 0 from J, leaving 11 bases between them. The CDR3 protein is CASSISTVSGANVLTF. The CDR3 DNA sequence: TGCGCCAGCAGCATTTCCACAGTCTCTGGGGCCAACGTCCTGACTTTC. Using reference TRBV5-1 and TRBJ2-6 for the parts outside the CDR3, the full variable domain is KAGVTQTPRYLIKTRGQQVTLSCSPISGHRSVSWYQQTPGQGLQFLFEYFSETQRNKGNFPGRFSGRQFSNSRSEMNVSTLELGDSALYLCASSISTVSGANVLTFGAGSRLTVL.

The CDR3 region is CAWSPRRTSGNYFSYNEQFF. In DNA, the CDR3 is TGTGCCTGGAGCCCCAGGCGGACTAGCGGTAACTACTTCTCCTACAATGAGCAGTTCTTC. The genes are TRBV30 and TRBJ2-1; 10 nucleotides agree with TRBD2. This CDR3 contains 20 residues. Germline V gene data show CDR1 as GTSNPN and CDR2 as SVGIG (reference sequence). Losses at the gene ends were 3 bases for V and 0 bases for J; bases not matched to a gene: 17.

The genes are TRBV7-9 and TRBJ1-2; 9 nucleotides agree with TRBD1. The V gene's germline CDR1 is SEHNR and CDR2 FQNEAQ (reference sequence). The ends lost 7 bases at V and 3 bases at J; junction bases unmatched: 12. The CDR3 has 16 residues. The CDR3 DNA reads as TGTGCCAGCACCCCCGTGGACAGGGGCCTTCACTATGGCTACACCTTC. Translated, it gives CASTPVDRGLHYGYTF.

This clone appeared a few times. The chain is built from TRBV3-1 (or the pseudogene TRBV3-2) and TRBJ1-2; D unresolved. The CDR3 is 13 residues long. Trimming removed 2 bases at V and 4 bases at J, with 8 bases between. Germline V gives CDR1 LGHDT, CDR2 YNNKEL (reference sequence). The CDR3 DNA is TGTGCCAGCAGCCAACTCGGGTTCTATGGCTACACCTTC. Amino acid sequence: CASSQLGFYGYTF.

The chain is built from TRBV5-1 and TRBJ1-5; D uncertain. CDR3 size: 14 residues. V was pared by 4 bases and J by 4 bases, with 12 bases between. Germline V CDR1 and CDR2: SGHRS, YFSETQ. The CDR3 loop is CASSPGHQNQPQHF. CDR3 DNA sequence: TGCGCCAGCAGCCCTGGCCACCAAAATCAGCCCCAGCATTTT.

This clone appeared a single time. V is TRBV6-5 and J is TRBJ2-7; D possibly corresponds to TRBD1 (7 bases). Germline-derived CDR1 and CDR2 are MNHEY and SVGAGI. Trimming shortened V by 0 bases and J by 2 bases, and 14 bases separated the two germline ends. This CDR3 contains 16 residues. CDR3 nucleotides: TGTGCCAGCAGTTACTCGAGGGGGGACAGACCCTACGAGCAGTACTTC. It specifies CASSYSRGDRPYEQYF.

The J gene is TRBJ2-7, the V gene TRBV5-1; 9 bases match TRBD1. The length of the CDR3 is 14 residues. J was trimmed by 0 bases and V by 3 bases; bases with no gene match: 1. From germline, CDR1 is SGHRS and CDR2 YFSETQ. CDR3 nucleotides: TGCGCCAGCAGCTCGACAGGGGGCTCCTACGAGCAGTACTTC. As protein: CASSSTGGSYEQYF.

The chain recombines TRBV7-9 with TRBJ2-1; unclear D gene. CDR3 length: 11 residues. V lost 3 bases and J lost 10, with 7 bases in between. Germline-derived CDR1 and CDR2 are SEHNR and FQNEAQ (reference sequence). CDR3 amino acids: CASSFMEEQFF. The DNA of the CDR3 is TGTGCCAGCAGCTTTATGGAGGAGCAGTTCTTC.

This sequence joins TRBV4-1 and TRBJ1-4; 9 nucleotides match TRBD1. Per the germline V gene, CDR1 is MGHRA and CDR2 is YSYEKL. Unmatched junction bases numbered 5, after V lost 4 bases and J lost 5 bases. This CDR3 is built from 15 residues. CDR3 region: CASSLSGQGNEKLFF. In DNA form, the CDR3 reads TGCGCCAGCAGCCTCTCCGGACAGGGGAATGAAAAACTGTTTTTT.

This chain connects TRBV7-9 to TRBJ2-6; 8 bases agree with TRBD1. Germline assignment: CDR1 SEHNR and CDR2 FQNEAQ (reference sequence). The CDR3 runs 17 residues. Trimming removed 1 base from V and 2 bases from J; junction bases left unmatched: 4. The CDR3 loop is CASSLDRGYAGANVLTF. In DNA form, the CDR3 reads TGTGCCAGCAGCTTAGACAGGGGGTACGCTGGGGCCAACGTCCTGACTTTC.

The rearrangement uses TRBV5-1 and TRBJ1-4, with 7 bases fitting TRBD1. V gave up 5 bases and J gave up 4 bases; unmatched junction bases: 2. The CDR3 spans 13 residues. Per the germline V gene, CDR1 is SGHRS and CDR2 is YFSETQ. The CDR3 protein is CASRDRLNEKLFF. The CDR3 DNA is TGCGCCAGCAGGGACAGGCTTAATGAAAAACTGTTTTTT.